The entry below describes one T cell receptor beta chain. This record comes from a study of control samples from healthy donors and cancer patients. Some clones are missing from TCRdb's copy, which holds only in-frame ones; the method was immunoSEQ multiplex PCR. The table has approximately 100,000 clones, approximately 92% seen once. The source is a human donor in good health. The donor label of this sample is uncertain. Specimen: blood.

This CDR3 is CASSYGTGTEAFF. The CDR3 region has the DNA TGTGCCAGCAGTTACGGCACAGGCACTGAAGCTTTCTTT. The chain links TRBV6-5 to TRBJ1-1; D may be TRBD1 (5 bases). V gave up 2 bases and J gave up 4 bases, with 8 bases separating them. Germline-derived CDR1 and CDR2 are MNHEY and SVGAGI. CDR3 length: 13 amino acids.